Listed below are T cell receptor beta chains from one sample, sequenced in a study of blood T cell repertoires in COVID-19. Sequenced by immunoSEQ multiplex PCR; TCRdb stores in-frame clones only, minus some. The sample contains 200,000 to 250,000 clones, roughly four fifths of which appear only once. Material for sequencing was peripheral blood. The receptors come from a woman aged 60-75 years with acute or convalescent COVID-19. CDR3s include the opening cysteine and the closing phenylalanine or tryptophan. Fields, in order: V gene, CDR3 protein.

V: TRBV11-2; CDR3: CASSPAAAYGYTF
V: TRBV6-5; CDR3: CASRPGRGYEQYF
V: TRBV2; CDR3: CASSEFRGGSNTQYF
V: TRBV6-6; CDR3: CASVARGMDSNQPQHF
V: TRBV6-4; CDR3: CASSDRTGLIYEQYF
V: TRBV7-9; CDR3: CASSLVSGTGPPDNEQFF
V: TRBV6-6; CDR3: CASRPGLLNEKLFF
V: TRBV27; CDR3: CASRARGTGTGELFF
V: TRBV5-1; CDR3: CASSLSGAETQYF
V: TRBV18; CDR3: CASSQTQENYGYTF
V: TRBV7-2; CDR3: CASSLRLVGADTQYF
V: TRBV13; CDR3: CASSTGLGYDEQFF
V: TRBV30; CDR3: CAWSMGLAGYTGELFF
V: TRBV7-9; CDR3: CASSLDSNGYTF
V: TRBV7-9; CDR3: CASRQAGQETQYF
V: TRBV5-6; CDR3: CASSTRLYGYTF
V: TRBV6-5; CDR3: CASSLYGTETYEQYF
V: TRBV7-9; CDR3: CASTSGAPISPLHF